Listed below are T cell receptor beta chains from one sample, sequenced in a study of cytomegalovirus exposure and HLA in healthy donors. Using immunoSEQ multiplex PCR, the repertoire was profiled, and TCRdb retains in-frame clones only, with some absent. This table holds some 130,000 clones, over 70% found once. Source material: PBMCs. Receptors were obtained from a man aged 30 to 39 in good health and CMV-seronegative. Each CDR3 is given with its conserved first and last residue. Each record gives: J gene, clone size, CDR3 length, V gene, CDR3 protein. Rows may omit the clone size; those that give it use once, few, many or a size class.

>TRBJ2-7|once|13|TRBV6-1
CASSATGGYEQYF
>TRBJ2-5|NA|15|TRBV4-1
CASSPLAGGQETQYF
>TRBJ2-7|once|14|TRBV6-5
CASSYSRANYEQYF
>TRBJ1-4|NA|13|TRBV7-2
CASSLMLGEKLFF
>TRBJ2-2|NA|14|TRBV10-3
CAITTEVPTGELFF
>TRBJ2-7|NA|13|TRBV4-3
CASEGRAIYEQYF
>TRBJ2-5|NA|14|TRBV2
CASSPLAGVETQYF
>TRBJ2-5|NA|17|TRBV9
CASSVRGLAGGGETQYF
>TRBJ1-5|NA|16|TRBV10-3
CAISESGRGSNQPQHF
>TRBJ2-3|NA|16|TRBV5-4
CASSSRLAGEIDTQYF
>TRBJ2-4|NA|15|TRBV19
CASSPDRLAKNIQYF
>TRBJ2-3|NA|17|TRBV4-3
CASSQDWARTATDTQYF
>TRBJ2-7|NA|13|TRBV4-1
CASSPTRPYEQYF
>TRBJ1-3|NA|16|TRBV6-5
CASSYFPQVVGNTIYF
>TRBJ1-2|once|11|TRBV7-6
CASRDAGGYTF
>TRBJ1-1|NA|15|TRBV2
CASRIDRGGNTEAFF
>TRBJ2-7|NA|14|TRBV2
CASSERSTGGAQYF
>TRBJ1-5|NA|13|TRBV28
CAAKGQGQQPQHF
>TRBJ1-1|NA|15|TRBV29-1
CSVRGQGIRNTEAFF
>TRBJ2-7|few|16|TRBV2
CATLVNRLATPREQYF
>TRBJ1-5|NA|15|TRBV19
CASSIFQDDNQPQHF
>TRBJ2-3|NA|13|TRBV6-5
CASSYRTGEGQYF
>TRBJ1-5|NA|15|TRBV14
CASSQGGGAPQPQHF
>TRBJ2-7|once|13|TRBV5-1
CASRLGTDNEQYF
>TRBJ2-5|NA|12|TRBV5-1
CASSLMRETQYF
>TRBJ2-1|NA|15|TRBV29-1
CSGDRTGSTNNEQFF
>TRBJ2-1|NA|16|TRBV10-3
CAISDTAGGSYNEQFF
>TRBJ2-6|NA|15|TRBV7-3
CASGLGVSGANVLTF
>TRBJ1-1|NA|17|TRBV27
CASRPRIAGKMNTEAFF
>TRBJ2-7|NA|15|TRBV19
CASSKGRELVYEQYF
>TRBJ2-4|NA|12|TRBV29-1
CSVDTGGARPNF
>TRBJ1-1|NA|17|TRBV28
CASSLHIFDGGNTEAFF
>TRBJ1-1|NA|15|TRBV11-2
CASSLGAQLNTEAFF
>TRBJ2-7|NA|16|TRBV15
CATSRSGQTLTYEQYF
>TRBJ2-1|once|10|TRBV29-1
CSVILDHEFF
>TRBJ2-7|few|15|TRBV4-1
CASSQVGANLYEQYF
>TRBJ1-1|few|14|TRBV6-5
CASSYQQWIREAFF
>TRBJ2-7|once|15|TRBV2
CASMGVLNGGDEQYF
>TRBJ2-7|NA|14|TRBV28
CASRGGDRLYEQYF
>TRBJ2-7|NA|13|TRBV9
CASSVGGDRAKYF
>TRBJ2-1|few|17|TRBV5-1
CASSGGLVASSYNEQFF
>TRBJ1-6|NA|15|TRBV19
CASSIGQTGVSPLHF
>TRBJ2-7|NA|16|TRBV5-6
CASSLGRLAGFYEQYF
>TRBJ1-2|NA|12|TRBV19
CASSMERGGYTF
>TRBJ1-1|few|15|TRBV18
CASSLHDLQNTEAFF
>TRBJ2-3|NA|15|TRBV30
CAWSRLADITDTQYF